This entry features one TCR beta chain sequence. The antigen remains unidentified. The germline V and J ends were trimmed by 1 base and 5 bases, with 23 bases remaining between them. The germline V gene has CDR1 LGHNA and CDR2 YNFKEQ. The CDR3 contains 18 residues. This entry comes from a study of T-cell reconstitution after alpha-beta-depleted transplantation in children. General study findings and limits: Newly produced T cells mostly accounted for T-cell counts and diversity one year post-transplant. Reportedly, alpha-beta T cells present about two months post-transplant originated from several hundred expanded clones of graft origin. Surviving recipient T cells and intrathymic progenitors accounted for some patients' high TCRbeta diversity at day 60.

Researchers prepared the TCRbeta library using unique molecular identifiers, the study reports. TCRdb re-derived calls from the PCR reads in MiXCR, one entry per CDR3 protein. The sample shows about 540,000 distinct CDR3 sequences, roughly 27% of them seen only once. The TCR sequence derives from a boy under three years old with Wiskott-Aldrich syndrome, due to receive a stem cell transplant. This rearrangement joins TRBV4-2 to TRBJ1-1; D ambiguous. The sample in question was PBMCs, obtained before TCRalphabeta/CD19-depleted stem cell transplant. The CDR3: CASSQVHGTRTLGTEAFF. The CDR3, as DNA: TGTGCCAGCAGCCAAGTTCACGGCACAAGAACCCTAGGGACTGAAGCTTTCTTT.